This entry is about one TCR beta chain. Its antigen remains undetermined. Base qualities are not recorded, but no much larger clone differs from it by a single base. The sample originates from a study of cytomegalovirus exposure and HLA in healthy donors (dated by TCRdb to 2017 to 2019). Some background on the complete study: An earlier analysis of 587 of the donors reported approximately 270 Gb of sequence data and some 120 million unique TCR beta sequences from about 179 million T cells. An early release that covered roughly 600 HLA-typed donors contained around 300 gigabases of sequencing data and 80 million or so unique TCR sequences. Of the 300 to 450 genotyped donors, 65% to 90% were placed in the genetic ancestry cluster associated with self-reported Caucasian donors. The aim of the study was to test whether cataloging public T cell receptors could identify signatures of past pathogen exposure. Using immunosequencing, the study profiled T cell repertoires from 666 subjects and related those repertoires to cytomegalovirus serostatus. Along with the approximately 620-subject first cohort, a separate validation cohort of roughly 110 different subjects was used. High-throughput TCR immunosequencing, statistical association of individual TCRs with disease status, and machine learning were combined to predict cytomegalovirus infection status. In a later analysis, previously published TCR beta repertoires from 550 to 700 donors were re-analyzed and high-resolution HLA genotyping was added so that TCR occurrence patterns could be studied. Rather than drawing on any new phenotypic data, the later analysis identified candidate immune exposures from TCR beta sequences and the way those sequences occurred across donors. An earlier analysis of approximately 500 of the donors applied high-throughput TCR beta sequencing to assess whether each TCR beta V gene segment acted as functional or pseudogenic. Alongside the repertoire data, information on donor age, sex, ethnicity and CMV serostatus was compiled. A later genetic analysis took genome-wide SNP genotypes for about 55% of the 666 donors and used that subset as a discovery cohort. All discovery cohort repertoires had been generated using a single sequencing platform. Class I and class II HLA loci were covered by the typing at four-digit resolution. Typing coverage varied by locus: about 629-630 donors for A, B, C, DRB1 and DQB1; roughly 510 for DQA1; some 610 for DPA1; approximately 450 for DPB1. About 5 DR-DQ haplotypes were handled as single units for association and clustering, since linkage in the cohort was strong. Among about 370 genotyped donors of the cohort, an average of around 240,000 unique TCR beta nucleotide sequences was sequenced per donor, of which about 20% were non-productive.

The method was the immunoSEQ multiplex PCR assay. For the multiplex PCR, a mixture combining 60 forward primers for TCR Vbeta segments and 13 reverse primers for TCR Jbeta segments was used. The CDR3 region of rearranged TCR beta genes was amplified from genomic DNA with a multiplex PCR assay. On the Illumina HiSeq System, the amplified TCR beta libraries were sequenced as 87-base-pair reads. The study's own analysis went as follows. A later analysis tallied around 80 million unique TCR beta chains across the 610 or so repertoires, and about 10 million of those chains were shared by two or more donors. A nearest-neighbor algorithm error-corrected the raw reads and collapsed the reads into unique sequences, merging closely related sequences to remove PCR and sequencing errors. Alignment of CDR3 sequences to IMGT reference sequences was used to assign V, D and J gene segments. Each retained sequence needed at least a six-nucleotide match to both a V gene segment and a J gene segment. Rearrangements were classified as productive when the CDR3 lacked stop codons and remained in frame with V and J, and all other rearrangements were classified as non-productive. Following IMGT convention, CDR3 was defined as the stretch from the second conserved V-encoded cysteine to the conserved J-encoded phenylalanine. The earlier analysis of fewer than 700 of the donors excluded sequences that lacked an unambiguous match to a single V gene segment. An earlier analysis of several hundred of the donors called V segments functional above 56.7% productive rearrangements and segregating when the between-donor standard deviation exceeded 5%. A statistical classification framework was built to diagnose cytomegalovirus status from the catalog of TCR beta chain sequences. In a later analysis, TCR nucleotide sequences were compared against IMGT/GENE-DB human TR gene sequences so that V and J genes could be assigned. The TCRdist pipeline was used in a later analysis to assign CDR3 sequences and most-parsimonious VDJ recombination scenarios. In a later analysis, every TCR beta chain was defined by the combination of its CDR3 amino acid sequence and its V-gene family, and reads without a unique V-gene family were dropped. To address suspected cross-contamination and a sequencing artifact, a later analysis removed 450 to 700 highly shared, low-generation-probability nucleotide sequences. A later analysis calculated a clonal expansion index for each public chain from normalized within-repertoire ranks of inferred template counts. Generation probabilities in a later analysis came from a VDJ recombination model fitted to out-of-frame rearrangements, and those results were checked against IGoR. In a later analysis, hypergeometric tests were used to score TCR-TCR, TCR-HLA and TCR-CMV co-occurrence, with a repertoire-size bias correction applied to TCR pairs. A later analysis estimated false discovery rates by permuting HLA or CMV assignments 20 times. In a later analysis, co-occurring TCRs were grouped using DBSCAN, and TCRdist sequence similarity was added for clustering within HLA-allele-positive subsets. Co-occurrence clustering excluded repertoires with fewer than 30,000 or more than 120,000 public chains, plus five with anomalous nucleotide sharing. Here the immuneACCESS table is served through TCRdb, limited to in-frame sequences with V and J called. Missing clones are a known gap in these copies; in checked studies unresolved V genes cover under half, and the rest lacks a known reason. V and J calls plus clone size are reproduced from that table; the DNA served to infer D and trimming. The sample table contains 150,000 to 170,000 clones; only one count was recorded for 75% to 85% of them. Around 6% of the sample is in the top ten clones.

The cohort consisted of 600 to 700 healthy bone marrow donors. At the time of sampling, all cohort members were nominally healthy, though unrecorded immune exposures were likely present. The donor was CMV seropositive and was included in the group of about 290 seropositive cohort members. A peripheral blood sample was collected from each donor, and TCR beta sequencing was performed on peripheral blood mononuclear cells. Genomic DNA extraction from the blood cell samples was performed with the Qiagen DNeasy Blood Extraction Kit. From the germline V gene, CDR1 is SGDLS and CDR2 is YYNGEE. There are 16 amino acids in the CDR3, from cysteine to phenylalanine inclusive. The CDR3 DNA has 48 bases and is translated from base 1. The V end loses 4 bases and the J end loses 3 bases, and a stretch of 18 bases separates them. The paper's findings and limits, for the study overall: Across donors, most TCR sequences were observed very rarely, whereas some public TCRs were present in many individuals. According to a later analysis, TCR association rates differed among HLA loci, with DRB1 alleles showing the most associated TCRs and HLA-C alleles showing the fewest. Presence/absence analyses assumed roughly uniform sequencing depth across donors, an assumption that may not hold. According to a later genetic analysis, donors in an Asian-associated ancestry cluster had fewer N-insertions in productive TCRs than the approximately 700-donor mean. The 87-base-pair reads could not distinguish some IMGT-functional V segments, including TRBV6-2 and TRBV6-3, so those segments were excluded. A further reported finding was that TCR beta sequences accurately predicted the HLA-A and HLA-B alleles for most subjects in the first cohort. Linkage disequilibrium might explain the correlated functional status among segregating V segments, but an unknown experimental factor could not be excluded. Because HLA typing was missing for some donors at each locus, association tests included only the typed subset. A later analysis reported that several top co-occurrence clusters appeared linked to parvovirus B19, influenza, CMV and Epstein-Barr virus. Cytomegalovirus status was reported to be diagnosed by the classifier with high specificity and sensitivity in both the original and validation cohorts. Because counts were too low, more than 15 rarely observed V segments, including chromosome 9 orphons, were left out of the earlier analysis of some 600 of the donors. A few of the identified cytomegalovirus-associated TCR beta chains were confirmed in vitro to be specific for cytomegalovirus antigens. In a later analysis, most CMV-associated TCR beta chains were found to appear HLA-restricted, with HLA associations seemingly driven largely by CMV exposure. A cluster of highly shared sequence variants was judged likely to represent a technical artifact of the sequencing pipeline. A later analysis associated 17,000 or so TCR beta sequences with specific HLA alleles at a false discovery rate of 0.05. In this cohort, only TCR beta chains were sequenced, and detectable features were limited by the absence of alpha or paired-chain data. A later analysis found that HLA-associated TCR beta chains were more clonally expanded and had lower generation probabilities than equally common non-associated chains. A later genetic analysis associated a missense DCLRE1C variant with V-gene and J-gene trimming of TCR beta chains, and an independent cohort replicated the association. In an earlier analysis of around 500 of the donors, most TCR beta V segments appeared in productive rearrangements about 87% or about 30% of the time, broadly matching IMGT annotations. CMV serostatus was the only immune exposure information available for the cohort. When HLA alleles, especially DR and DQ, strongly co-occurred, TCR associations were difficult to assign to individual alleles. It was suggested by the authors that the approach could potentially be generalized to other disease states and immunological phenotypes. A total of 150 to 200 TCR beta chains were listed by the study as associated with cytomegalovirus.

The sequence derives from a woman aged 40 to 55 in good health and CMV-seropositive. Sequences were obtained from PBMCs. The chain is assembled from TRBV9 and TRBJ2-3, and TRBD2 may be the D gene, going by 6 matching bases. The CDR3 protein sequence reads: CASSPYQGGLTDTQYF. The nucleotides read TGTGCCAGCAGCCCTTACCAGGGAGGTTTAACAGATACGCAGTATTTT. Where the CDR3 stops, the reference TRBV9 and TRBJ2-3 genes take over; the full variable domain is DSGVTQTPKHLITATGQRVTLRCSPRSGDLSVYWYQQSLDQGLQFLIQYYNGEERAKGNILERFSAQQFPDLHSELNLSSLELGDSALYFCASSPYQGGLTDTQYFGPGTRLTVL.